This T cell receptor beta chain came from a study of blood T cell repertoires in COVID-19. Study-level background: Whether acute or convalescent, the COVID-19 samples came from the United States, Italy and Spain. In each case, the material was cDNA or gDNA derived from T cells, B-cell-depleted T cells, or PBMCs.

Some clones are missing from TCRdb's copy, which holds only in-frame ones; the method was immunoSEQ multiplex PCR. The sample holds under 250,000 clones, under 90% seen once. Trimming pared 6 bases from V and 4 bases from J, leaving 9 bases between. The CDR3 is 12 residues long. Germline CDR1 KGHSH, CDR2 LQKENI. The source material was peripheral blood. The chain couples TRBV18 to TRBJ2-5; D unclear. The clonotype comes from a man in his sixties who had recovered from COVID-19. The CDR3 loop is CASSLLPETQYF. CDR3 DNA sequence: TGTGCCAGCTCCCTCCTTCCAGAGACCCAGTACTTC.